The clone carrying this T cell receptor beta chain was observed a handful of times. Its target is unknown. One entry per CDR3 protein results from TCRdb running MiXCR on the 5' RACE reads. The sample lists about 4,000 distinct CDR3 sequences, roughly 18% occurring once. Time point here: sample taken at primary tumor resection. Sequencing was performed on whole RNA extracted from tumor and nontumor lung tissue, or from frozen PBMC, and the material was left unsorted. This sample is drawn from a study of spatial heterogeneity in lung cancer. Turning to the study itself: In raw reads, more than eight appearances on average were recorded for each unique TCR and UMI combination. General study findings and limits: Compared with follow-up, resection was when ubiquitous expanded tumor TCRs appeared in blood more.

This CDR3 is 16 amino acids long. Germline CDR1 reads DFQATT; CDR2 reads SNEGSKA (reference sequence). The V and J ends lost 6 bases and 4 bases, in that order; junction bases with no gene match: 10. Sample: PBMCs, taken at surgery. The rearrangement uses TRBV20-1 and TRBJ2-2; 11 bases align to TRBD2. This clonotype was obtained from a male donor with early-stage non-small cell lung cancer. DNA of the CDR3: TGCAGTGCCCAGGGACTAGCGGAGATTACCACCGGGGAGCTGTTTTTT. Its translation: CSAQGLAEITTGELFF.